Listed here are 17 T cell receptor beta chains from one sample, sequenced in a study of CD8 T cells in ankylosing spondylitis. MiXCR was run by TCRdb on the 5' RACE reads, yielding one entry per CDR3 protein. The table includes more than 250,000 distinct CDR3 sequences, 9.5% to 13% detected once. Sequencing was carried out using blood, either unsorted or a sorted T cell fraction (not recorded which). All receptors come from a female donor with ankylosing spondylitis or in good health (not recorded which).

The J gene is TRBJ2-4, the V gene TRBV20-1; 9 bases match TRBD2. The CDR3 spans 13 residues. Germline V gene sequence: CDR1 DFQATT, CDR2 SNEGSKA (reference sequence). Here the CDR3 DNA reads TGCAGCCTGGCGGGGGGGACCCAAAACATTCAGTACTTC. Its protein product is CSLAGGTQNIQYF.

This clonotype was picked up many times. This chain links TRBV29-1 with TRBJ2-2, with D perhaps matching TRBD1 (7 bases). Germline-derived CDR1 and CDR2 are SQVTM and ANQGSEA. Trimming removed 7 bases from V and 4 bases from J, with 13 bases in between. The CDR3 loop spans 13 amino acids. DNA for the CDR3: TGCAGCGCCCGACAGGGAGGCACCGGGGAGCTGTTTTTT. This sequence encodes CSARQGGTGELFF.

This clonotype has at least ten counts. The CDR3: CASSVYSQETQYF. The CDR3 DNA is TGTGCCAGCAGCGTGTACTCACAAGAGACCCAGTACTTC. The chain links TRBV9 to TRBJ2-5; D unresolved. The germline V gene has CDR1 SGDLS and CDR2 YYNGEE. Deletions cut 2 bases from V and 2 bases from J, with 7 bases between. CDR3 length: 13 amino acids.

The V gene is TRBV5-1, the J gene TRBJ2-5; TRBD1 might be the D (6 bases). The germline V and J ends were trimmed by 4 bases and 0 bases, with 13 bases remaining between them. CDR1 is SGHRS and CDR2 is YFSETQ in the germline V gene. CDR3 length: 15 residues. The CDR3 nucleotides read TGCGCCAGCAGCCCAGGACAGATGTACCAAGAGACCCAGTACTTC. This codes for CASSPGQMYQETQYF. The variable domain in full, with the rest retrieved from reference TRBV5-1 and TRBJ2-5, is KAGVTQTPRYLIKTRGQQVTLSCSPISGHRSVSWYQQTPGQGLQFLFEYFSETQRNKGNFPGRFSGRQFSNSRSEMNVSTLELGDSALYLCASSPGQMYQETQYFGPGTRLLVL.

This clonotype was found a few times. The genes are TRBV9 and TRBJ2-3, with a possible D match to TRBD2 (6 bases). Trimming stripped 6 bases from V and 2 bases from J, with 16 bases between. The V gene's germline CDR1 is SGDLS and CDR2 YYNGEE. The CDR3 is 15 amino acids. CDR3 region: CASKMSGDPTDTQYF. The CDR3 nucleotides are TGTGCCAGCAAGATGTCGGGAGACCCCACAGATACGCAGTATTTT.

This clonotype was seen repeatedly, ten times or more. The chain recombines TRBV12-3 or TRBV12-4 with TRBJ2-1, with D possibly being TRBD1 or TRBD2 (5 bases each). Trimming removed 6 bases at V and 4 bases at J, with 7 bases between. The CDR3 spans 12 residues. The CDR3 loop reads CASRGEYNEQFF. CDR3 coding DNA: TGTGCCAGCAGGGGGGAATACAATGAGCAGTTCTTC.

This clonotype has just a few counts. The chain recombines TRBV5-1 with TRBJ2-1; 7 positions agree with TRBD2. Germline V gene sequence: CDR1 SGHRS, CDR2 YFSETQ. The CDR3 has 17 amino acids. Losses at the gene ends were 1 base for V and 2 bases for J; bases not matched to a gene: 9. The CDR3 DNA reads as TGCGCCAGCAGCTTGAGGGCCCCTAGCGGCCCCTACAATGAGCAGTTCTTC. Translated, it gives CASSLRAPSGPYNEQFF.

V gene TRBV5-1 combines with J gene TRBJ2-7; D is undetermined. The CDR3 is 14 residues long. V dropped 6 bases and J dropped 2 bases, with 15 bases sitting between them. Per germline, CDR1 SGHRS and CDR2 YFSETQ. The CDR3 loop reads CASNHPTNTYEQYF. The CDR3 DNA reads as TGCGCCAGCAACCACCCGACAAACACCTACGAGCAGTACTTC.

A remark on this clonotype: At one boundary the junction diverges from the germline segment, which might be a read error. The V call is TRBV7-2, the J call TRBJ1-4; D is undetermined. Germline assignment: CDR1 SGHTA and CDR2 FQGNSA. The CDR3 is 11 amino acids. CDR3 residues: CASSRAENLFF. CDR3 nucleotides: TGTGCCAGCAGCCGAGCGGAAAATCTGTTTTTT. The full variable domain, its missing parts supplied by reference TRBV7-2 and TRBJ1-4, is GAGVSQSPSNKVTEKGKDVELRCDPISGHTALYWYRQSLGQGLEFLIYFQGNSAPDKSGLPSDRFSAERTGGSVSTLTIQRTQQEDSAVYLCASSRAENLFFGSGTQLSVL.

This clonotype was recorded at least ten times. The chain uses TRBV12-3 or TRBV12-4 and TRBJ2-2, with D possibly TRBD2 on 6 matching bases. This CDR3 has 15 residues. With 3 bases removed from V and 4 bases from J, the gap between germline ends came to 12 bases. The CDR3 loop is CASSFGGRSTGELFF. Written as DNA, the CDR3 is TGTGCCAGCAGTTTCGGGGGACGGAGCACCGGGGAGCTGTTTTTT.

This chain links TRBV12-3 or TRBV12-4 with TRBJ2-2, with TRBD2 identical over 12 bases. This CDR3 comprises 15 residues. The J segment lost 5 bases and the V segment lost 4 bases, leaving 2 bases of the junction unmatched. Here the CDR3 reads CASSSTSGSTGELFF. Here the CDR3 DNA reads TGTGCCAGCAGTTCGACTAGCGGGAGTACCGGGGAGCTGTTTTTT.

The chain joins TRBV18 to TRBJ2-2, with TRBD1 as a possible D gene (5 bases). Germline assignment: CDR1 KGHSH and CDR2 LQKENI. The CDR3 is 16 residues long. The V and J ends lost 1 base and 1 base respectively, with 10 bases between them. The CDR3: CASSPLIQGNTGELFF. CDR3 DNA sequence: TGTGCCAGCTCACCACTGATCCAGGGGAACACCGGGGAGCTGTTTTTT.

This clonotype was picked up many times. V usage is TRBV4-3 and J usage is TRBJ2-1; D might be TRBD1 (5 bases). V gave up 0 bases and J gave up 5 bases, with 14 bases separating them. This CDR3 is built from 16 residues. The germline V gene encodes CDR1 LGHNA and CDR2 YSLEER. CDR3 loop: CASSQDDSERHNEQFF. The CDR3 region has the DNA TGCGCCAGCAGCCAAGACGACAGCGAAAGACACAATGAGCAGTTCTTC.

This clonotype was counted ten times or more. The rearrangement links TRBV5-1 to TRBJ2-3; D is undetermined. The CDR3 runs to 13 residues. The V gene's germline CDR1 is SGHRS and CDR2 YFSETQ. V shed 1 base and J shed 0 bases, with 3 bases lying between them. CDR3 coding DNA: TGCGCCAGCAGCTTGATTAGCACAGATACGCAGTATTTT. Encoded protein: CASSLISTDTQYF.

This clonotype was seen repeatedly, ten times or more. This rearrangement joins TRBV12-3 or TRBV12-4 to TRBJ1-1, with no clear D. The V end was cut by 6 bases, the J end by 0 bases, with 11 bases between. The CDR3 is 14 amino acids. The CDR3 here is CASRLGSMNTEAFF. The CDR3 DNA follows: TGTGCCAGCAGGCTAGGGAGCATGAACACTGAAGCTTTCTTT.

This clonotype has at least ten counts. J is TRBJ1-5 and V is TRBV6-1; D remains unclear. The V end lost 7 bases, the J end lost 9 bases, and 13 bases lay between the germline ends. The germline V gene encodes CDR1 MNHNS and CDR2 SASEGT. The length of the CDR3 is 12 residues. In DNA form, the CDR3 reads TGTGCCAGCAATGCGGGTCCGCGGCCCCAGCATTTT. Translated, it gives CASNAGPRPQHF.

This clonotype was recorded many times. CDR3: CASSGADRPSTDTQYF. The CDR3 DNA is TGTGCCAGCTCGGGCGCGGACAGGCCTAGCACAGATACGCAGTATTTT. The chain is built from TRBV7-9 and TRBJ2-3, with 7 bases matching TRBD1. The CDR3 runs to 16 residues. Trimming cost V 8 bases and J 0 bases; bases outside gene matches: 11. Germline V gene lookup returns CDR1 SEHNR and CDR2 FQNEAQ (reference sequence).